This is a list of T cell receptor beta chains from one sample in a study of response to subunit inactivated influenza vaccine. In TCRdb, the RT-PCR reads were re-called with MiXCR into one record per CDR3 protein. The sample yields about 700,000 distinct CDR3 sequences, around 13% seen once. Source: PBMCs from blood, taken 14 to 15 days before vaccination. Receptors were obtained from a middle-aged man who received an inactivated influenza vaccine. Both conserved end residues are part of each CDR3. The D gene is left open where the match is weak. Clone size, where shown, is once, few, many, or a class for clones that have expanded.

J: TRBJ2-1
size: .
V: TRBV25-1
D: .
CDR3: CASSDPGSRNEQFF
DNA: TGTGCCAGCAGTGACCCCGGGTCTCGCAATGAGCAGTTCTTC

J: TRBJ2-7
size: .
V: TRBV7-2
D: TRBD2
CDR3: CASSSGTSGRFHEQYF
DNA: TGTGCCAGCAGCTCCGGGACTAGCGGGAGGTTCCACGAGCAGTACTTC

J: TRBJ2-5
size: many
V: TRBV7-2
D: .
CDR3: CASSHRHSQETQYF
DNA: TGTGCCAGCAGCCACAGACATTCACAAGAGACCCAGTACTTC

J: TRBJ2-1
size: .
V: TRBV11-2
D: .
CDR3: CASSLRPGGLSYNEQFF
DNA: TGTGCCAGCAGCTTACGGCCCGGGGGGCTATCCTACAATGAGCAGTTCTTC

J: TRBJ2-3
size: few
V: TRBV29-1
D: .
CDR3: CSVRALGPTDTQYF
DNA: TGCAGCGTCCGGGCCCTAGGACCCACAGATACGCAGTATTTT

J: TRBJ2-7
size: few
V: TRBV20-1
D: .
CDR3: CSATPGSGIVYEQYF
DNA: TGCAGTGCTACTCCGGGTAGCGGAATTGTCTACGAGCAGTACTTC

J: TRBJ2-3
size: many
V: TRBV27
D: TRBD1
CDR3: CASSHRGASDTQYF
DNA: TGTGCCAGCAGTCACAGGGGTGCTTCAGATACGCAGTATTTT

J: TRBJ2-1
size: .
V: TRBV5-1
D: TRBD1
CDR3: CASSPDRVGLQFF
DNA: TGCGCCAGCAGCCCGGACAGGGTGGGCTTGCAGTTCTTC

J: TRBJ1-2
size: .
V: TRBV4-3
D: .
CDR3: CASSQRTDYNYGYTF
DNA: TGCGCCAGCAGCCAACGGACAGACTATAACTATGGCTACACCTTC

J: TRBJ2-1
size: .
V: TRBV9
D: .
CDR3: CASSPALAVYNEQFF
DNA: TGTGCCAGCAGTCCTGCCTTGGCGGTCTACAATGAGCAGTTCTTC

J: TRBJ2-5
size: many
V: TRBV7-3
D: TRBD2
CDR3: CASSSSLAGHQETQYF
DNA: TGTGCCAGCAGCTCCTCCTTAGCGGGCCACCAAGAGACCCAGTACTTC

J: TRBJ2-5
size: .
V: TRBV5-1
D: .
CDR3: CASNPSPGPYQETQYF
DNA: TGCGCCAGCAACCCCAGCCCCGGGCCGTACCAAGAGACCCAGTACTTC

J: TRBJ2-1
size: .
V: TRBV4-3
D: .
CDR3: CASSQDTETGALFF
DNA: TGCGCCAGCAGCCAAGATACCGAGACTGGGGCGCTGTTCTTC

J: TRBJ2-5
size: .
V: TRBV29-1
D: .
CDR3: CSVSPRVAETQYF
DNA: TGCAGCGTTAGTCCTCGGGTTGCAGAGACCCAGTACTTC

J: TRBJ2-5
size: few
V: TRBV9
D: .
CDR3: CASSLGPGEETQYF
DNA: TGTGCCAGCAGCCTAGGACCGGGGGAAGAGACCCAGTACTTC

J: TRBJ2-7
size: few
V: TRBV2
D: TRBD1
CDR3: CASRGDSRFYEQYF
DNA: TGTGCCAGCAGGGGGGACAGCCGATTCTACGAGCAGTACTTC

J: TRBJ2-4
size: .
V: TRBV5-1
D: TRBD1
CDR3: CASSLGRTGSIWDIQYF
DNA: TGCGCCAGCAGCTTGGGAAGGACAGGGTCGATATGGGACATTCAGTACTTC

J: TRBJ2-6
size: few
V: TRBV20-1
D: .
CDR3: CSARDEEGPFSGANVLTF
DNA: TGCAGTGCTAGAGATGAGGAGGGTCCCTTCTCTGGGGCCAACGTCCTGACTTTC

J: TRBJ2-3
size: few
V: TRBV24-1
D: .
CDR3: CATSELTGPPGSTDTQYF
DNA: TGTGCCACCAGTGAGCTGACCGGGCCCCCAGGGAGCACAGATACGCAGTATTTT

J: TRBJ2-1
size: few
V: TRBV29-1
D: .
CDR3: CSVRWTAARRNEQFF
DNA: TGCAGCGTCCGTTGGACAGCCGCCCGGCGCAATGAGCAGTTCTTC

J: TRBJ2-7
size: few
V: TRBV6-5
D: .
CDR3: CASSYAGDAYEQYF
DNA: TGTGCCAGCAGTTACGCAGGCGACGCCTACGAGCAGTACTTC

J: TRBJ2-1
size: .
V: TRBV6-5
D: .
CDR3: CASSSIQVGDEQFF
DNA: TGTGCCAGCAGTTCCATTCAGGTTGGCGATGAGCAGTTCTTC

J: TRBJ2-3
size: .
V: TRBV11-2
D: TRBD1
CDR3: CASSWRQGETDTQYF
DNA: TGTGCCAGCAGCTGGAGACAGGGGGAAACAGATACGCAGTATTTT

J: TRBJ2-4
size: .
V: TRBV2
D: TRBD2
CDR3: CAGSGTRATLDIQYF
DNA: TGTGCCGGCAGCGGGACCCGGGCCACCTTAGACATTCAGTACTTC

J: TRBJ2-5
size: .
V: TRBV5-1
D: .
CDR3: CASSLRLWRETQYF
DNA: TGCGCCAGCAGCTTGAGACTTTGGAGAGAGACCCAGTACTTC

J: TRBJ2-1
size: .
V: TRBV20-1
D: TRBD1
CDR3: CSAPGTGDSYNEQFF
DNA: TGCAGTGCTCCCGGGACAGGGGACTCCTACAATGAGCAGTTCTTC

J: TRBJ2-2
size: many
V: TRBV12-3/TRBV12-4
D: .
CDR3: CASQQPNTGELFF
DNA: TGTGCCAGTCAACAGCCCAACACCGGGGAGCTGTTTTTT

J: TRBJ1-1
size: .
V: TRBV5-1
D: .
CDR3: CASSTSDISQGTEAFF
DNA: TGCGCCAGCAGCACATCGGACATCTCACAGGGCACTGAAGCTTTCTTT

J: TRBJ2-1
size: .
V: TRBV2
D: TRBD2
CDR3: CASSEMRGRYNEQFF
DNA: TGTGCCAGCAGTGAAATGCGGGGGAGATACAATGAGCAGTTCTTC

J: TRBJ2-7
size: many
V: TRBV5-1
D: .
CDR3: CASSFNQYEQYF
DNA: TGCGCCAGCAGCTTCAACCAATACGAGCAGTACTTC

J: TRBJ2-5
size: .
V: TRBV20-1
D: .
CDR3: CSARPPSAQETQYF
DNA: TGCAGTGCTAGACCCCCTAGCGCCCAAGAGACCCAGTACTTC

J: TRBJ1-3
size: many
V: TRBV12-3/TRBV12-4
D: .
CDR3: CASSPLSGNTIYF
DNA: TGTGCCAGCAGCCCCCTCTCTGGAAACACCATATATTTT

J: TRBJ2-1
size: .
V: TRBV10-3
D: TRBD1
CDR3: CAISESTGGGVYNEQFF
DNA: TGTGCCATCAGTGAGTCTACAGGGGGAGGCGTCTACAATGAGCAGTTCTTC

J: TRBJ2-7
size: few
V: TRBV20-1
D: TRBD1
CDR3: CSASRQGGDEQYF
DNA: TGCAGTGCTAGCCGACAGGGGGGAGACGAGCAGTACTTC

J: TRBJ2-5
size: .
V: TRBV7-2
D: .
CDR3: CASSQRWVETQYF
DNA: TGTGCCAGCAGCCAGCGGTGGGTAGAGACCCAGTACTTC

J: TRBJ2-7
size: few
V: TRBV19
D: .
CDR3: CASREGPPSYEQYF
DNA: TGTGCCAGTAGAGAGGGGCCCCCCTCCTACGAGCAGTACTTC